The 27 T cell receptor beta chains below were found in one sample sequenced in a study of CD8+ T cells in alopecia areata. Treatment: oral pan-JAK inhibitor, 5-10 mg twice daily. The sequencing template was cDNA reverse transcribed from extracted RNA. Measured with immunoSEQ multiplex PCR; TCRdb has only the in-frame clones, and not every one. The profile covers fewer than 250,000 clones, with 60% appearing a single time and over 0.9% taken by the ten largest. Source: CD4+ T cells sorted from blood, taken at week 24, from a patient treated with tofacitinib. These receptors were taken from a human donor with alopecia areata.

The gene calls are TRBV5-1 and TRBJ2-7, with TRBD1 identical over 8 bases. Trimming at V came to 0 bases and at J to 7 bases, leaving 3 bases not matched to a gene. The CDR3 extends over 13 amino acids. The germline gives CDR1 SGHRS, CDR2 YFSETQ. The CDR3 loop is CASSLARGREQYF. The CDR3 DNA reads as TGCGCCAGCAGCTTGGCCAGGGGGCGAGAGCAGTACTTC.

In nucleotides, the CDR3 is TGTGCCAGCAGTACCGGGACAGGGAAAGCCGAGCAGTACTTC. This sequence encodes CASSTGTGKAEQYF. The rearrangement joins TRBV5-6 to TRBJ2-7; 9 bases are a match to TRBD1. V trimming: 5 bases; J trimming: 6 bases; junction bases outside the gene matches: 9. Germline-derived CDR1 and CDR2 are SGHDT and YYEEEE. The CDR3 totals 14 residues.

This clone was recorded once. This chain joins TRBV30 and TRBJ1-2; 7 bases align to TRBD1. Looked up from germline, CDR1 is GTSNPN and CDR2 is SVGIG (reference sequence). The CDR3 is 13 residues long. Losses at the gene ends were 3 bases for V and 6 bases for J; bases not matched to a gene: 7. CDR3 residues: CAWSPGGYNGYTF. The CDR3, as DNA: TGTGCCTGGAGCCCAGGGGGGTACAATGGCTACACCTTC.

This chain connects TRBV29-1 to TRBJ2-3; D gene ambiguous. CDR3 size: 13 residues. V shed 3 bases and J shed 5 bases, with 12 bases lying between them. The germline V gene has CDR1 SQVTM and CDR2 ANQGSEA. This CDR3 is CSVDMLVEDTQYF. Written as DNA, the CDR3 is TGCAGCGTTGACATGCTAGTGGAAGATACGCAGTATTTT.

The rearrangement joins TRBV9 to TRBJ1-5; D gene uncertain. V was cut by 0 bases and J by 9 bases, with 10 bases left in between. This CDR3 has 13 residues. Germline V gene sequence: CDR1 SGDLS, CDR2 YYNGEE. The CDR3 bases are TGTGCCAGCAGCGTAGAGGAGCTTGGGCCCCAGCATTTT. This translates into CASSVEELGPQHF. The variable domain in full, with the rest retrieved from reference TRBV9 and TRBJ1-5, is DSGVTQTPKHLITATGQRVTLRCSPRSGDLSVYWYQQSLDQGLQFLIQYYNGEERAKGNILERFSAQQFPDLHSELNLSSLELGDSALYFCASSVEELGPQHFGDGTRLSIL.

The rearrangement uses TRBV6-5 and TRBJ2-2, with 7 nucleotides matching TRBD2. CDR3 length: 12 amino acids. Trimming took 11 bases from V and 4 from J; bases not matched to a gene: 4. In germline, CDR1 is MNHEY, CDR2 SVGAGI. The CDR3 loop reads CASSSGTGELFF. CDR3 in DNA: TGTGCCTCATCTAGCGGCACCGGGGAGCTGTTTTTT.

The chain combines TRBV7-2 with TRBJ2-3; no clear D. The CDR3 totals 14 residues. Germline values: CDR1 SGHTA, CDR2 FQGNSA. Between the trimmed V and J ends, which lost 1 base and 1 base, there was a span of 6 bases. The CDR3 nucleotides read TGTGCCAGCAGCTTAGATACAGGCACAGATACGCAGTATTTT. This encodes CASSLDTGTDTQYF.

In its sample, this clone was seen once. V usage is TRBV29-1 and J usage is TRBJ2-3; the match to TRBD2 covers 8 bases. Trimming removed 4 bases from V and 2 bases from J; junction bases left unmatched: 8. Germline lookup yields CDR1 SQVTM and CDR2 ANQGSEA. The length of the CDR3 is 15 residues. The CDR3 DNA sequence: TGCAGCGTTGCGGGAGGGAAAGAAAACACAGATACGCAGTATTTT. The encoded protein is CSVAGGKENTDTQYF.

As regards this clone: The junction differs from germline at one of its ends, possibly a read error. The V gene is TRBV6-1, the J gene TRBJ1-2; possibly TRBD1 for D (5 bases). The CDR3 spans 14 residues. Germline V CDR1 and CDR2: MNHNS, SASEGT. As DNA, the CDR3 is TGTGCCAGCAGCGAAGGGTCAGGGTGGAATGGCTACACCTTC. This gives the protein CASSEGSGWNGYTF.

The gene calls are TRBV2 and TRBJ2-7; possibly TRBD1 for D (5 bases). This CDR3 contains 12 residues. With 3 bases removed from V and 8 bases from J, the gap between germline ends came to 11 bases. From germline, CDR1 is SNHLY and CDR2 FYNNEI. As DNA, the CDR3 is TGTGCCAGCAGTGAGCGGTGGGGCAAGCAGTACTTC. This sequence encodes CASSERWGKQYF.

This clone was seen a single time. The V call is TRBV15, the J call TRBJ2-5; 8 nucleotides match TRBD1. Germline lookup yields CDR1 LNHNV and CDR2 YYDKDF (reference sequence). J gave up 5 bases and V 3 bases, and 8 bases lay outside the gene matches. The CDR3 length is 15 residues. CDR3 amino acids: CATSRVLDRDETQYF. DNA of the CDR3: TGTGCCACCAGCAGGGTTTTGGACAGGGATGAGACCCAGTACTTC.

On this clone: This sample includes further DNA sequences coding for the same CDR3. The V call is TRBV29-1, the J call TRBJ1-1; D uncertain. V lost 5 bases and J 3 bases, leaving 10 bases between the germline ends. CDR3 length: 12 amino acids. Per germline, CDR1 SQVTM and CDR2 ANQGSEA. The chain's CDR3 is CSVQRADTEAFF. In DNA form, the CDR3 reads TGCAGCGTTCAAAGAGCGGACACTGAAGCTTTCTTT.

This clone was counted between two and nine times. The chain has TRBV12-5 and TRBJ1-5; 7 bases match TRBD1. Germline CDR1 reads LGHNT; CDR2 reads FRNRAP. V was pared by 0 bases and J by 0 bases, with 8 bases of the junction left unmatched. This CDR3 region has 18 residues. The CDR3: CASGLVLTGRYSNQPQHF. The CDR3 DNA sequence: TGTGCTAGTGGTTTGGTACTGACAGGGCGATATAGCAATCAGCCCCAGCATTTT.

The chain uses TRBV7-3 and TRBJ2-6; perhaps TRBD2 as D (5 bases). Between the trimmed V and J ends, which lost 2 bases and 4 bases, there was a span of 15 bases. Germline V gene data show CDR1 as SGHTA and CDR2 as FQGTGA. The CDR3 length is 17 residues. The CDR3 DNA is TGTGCCAGCAGCTTAGCGGGTCCTCCGGGCGGGGCCAACGTCCTGACTTTC. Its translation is CASSLAGPPGGANVLTF.

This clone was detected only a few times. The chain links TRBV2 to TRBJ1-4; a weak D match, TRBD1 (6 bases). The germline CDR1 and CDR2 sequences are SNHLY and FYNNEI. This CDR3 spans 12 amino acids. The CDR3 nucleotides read TGTGCTGCGGGTAGGGGGGATGAAAAACTGTTTTTT. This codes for CAAGRGDEKLFF. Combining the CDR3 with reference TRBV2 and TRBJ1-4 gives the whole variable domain EPEVTQTPSHQVTQMGQEVILRCVPISNHLYFYWYRQILGQKVEFLVSFYNNEISEKSEIFDDQFSVERPDGSNFTLKIRSTKLEDSAMYFCAAGRGDEKLFFGSGTQLSVL.

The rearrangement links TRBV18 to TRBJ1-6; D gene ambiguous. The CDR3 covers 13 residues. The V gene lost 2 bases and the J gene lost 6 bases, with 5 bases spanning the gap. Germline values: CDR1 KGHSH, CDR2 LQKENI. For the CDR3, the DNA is TGTGCCAGCTCACCAGGTCTTAATTCACCCCTCCACTTT. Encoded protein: CASSPGLNSPLHF.

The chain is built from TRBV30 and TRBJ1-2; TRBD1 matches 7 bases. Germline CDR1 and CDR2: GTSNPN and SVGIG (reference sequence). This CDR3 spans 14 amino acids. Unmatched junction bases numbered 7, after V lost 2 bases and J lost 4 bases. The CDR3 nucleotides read TGTGCCTGGAGTCCAATCGACAGGGCCTATGGCTACACCTTC. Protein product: CAWSPIDRAYGYTF. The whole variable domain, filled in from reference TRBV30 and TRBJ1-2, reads SQTIHQWPATLVQPVGSPLSLECTVEGTSNPNLYWYRQAAGRGLQLLFYSVGIGQISSEVPQNLSASRPQDRQFILSSKKLLLSDSGFYLCAWSPIDRAYGYTFGSGTRLTVV.

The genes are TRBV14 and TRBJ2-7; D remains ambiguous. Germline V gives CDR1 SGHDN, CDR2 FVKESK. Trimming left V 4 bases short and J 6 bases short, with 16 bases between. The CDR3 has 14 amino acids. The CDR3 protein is CASSLSLYSSEQYF. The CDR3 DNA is TGTGCCAGCAGCCTCTCCCTTTACAGCAGCGAGCAGTACTTC.

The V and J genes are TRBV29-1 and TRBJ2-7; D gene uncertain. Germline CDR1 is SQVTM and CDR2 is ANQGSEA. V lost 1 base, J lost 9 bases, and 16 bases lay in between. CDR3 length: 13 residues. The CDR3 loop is CSVEVGSATVQYF. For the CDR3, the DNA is TGCAGCGTTGAAGTCGGCTCAGCTACGGTGCAGTACTTC.

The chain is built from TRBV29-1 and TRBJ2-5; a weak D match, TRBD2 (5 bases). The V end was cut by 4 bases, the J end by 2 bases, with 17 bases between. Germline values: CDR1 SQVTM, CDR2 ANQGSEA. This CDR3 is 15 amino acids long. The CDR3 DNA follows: TGCAGCGTTGTGTACGGGGTCAGTACGCAAGAGACCCAGTACTTC. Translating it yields CSVVYGVSTQETQYF.

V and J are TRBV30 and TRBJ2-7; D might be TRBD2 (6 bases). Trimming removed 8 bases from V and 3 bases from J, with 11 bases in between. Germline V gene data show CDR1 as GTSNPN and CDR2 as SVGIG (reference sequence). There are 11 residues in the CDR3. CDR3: CAGAGGYEQYF. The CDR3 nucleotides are TGTGCCGGAGCCGGGGGCTACGAGCAGTACTTC. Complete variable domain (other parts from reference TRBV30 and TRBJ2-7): SQTIHQWPATLVQPVGSPLSLECTVEGTSNPNLYWYRQAAGRGLQLLFYSVGIGQISSEVPQNLSASRPQDRQFILSSKKLLLSDSGFYLCAGAGGYEQYFGPGTRLTVT.

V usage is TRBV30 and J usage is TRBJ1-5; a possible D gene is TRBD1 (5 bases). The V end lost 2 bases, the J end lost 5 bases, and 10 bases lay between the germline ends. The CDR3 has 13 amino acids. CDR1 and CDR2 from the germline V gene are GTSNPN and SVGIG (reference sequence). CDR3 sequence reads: CAWSTRGDQPQHF. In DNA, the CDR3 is TGTGCCTGGAGTACCCGAGGGGATCAGCCCCAGCATTTT. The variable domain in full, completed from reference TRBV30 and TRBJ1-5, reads SQTIHQWPATLVQPVGSPLSLECTVEGTSNPNLYWYRQAAGRGLQLLFYSVGIGQISSEVPQNLSASRPQDRQFILSSKKLLLSDSGFYLCAWSTRGDQPQHFGDGTRLSIL.

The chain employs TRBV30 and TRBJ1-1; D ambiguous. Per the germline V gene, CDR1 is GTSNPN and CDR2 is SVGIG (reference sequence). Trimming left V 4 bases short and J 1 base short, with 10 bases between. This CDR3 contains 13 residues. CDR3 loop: CAWMDQSNTEAFF. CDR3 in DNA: TGTGCCTGGATGGATCAGTCGAACACTGAAGCTTTCTTT.

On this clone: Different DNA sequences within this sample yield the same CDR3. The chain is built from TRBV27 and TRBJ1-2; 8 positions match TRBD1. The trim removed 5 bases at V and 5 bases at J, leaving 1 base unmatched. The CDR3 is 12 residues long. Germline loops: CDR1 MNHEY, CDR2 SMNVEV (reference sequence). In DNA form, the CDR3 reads TGTGCCAGCAGTCGGACAGGGTATGGCTACACCTTC. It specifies CASSRTGYGYTF.

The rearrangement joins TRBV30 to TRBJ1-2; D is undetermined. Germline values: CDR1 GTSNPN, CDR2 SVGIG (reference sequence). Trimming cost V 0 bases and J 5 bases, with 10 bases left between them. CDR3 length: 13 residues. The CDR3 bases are TGTGCCTGGAGTGTACGTGCCCCTTATGGCTACACCTTC. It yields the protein CAWSVRAPYGYTF.

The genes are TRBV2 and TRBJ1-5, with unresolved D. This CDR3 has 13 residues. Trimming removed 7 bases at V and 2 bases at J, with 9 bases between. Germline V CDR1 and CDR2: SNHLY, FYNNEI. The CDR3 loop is CASNRGGNQPQHF. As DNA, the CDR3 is TGTGCCAGCAACCGCGGGGGCAATCAGCCCCAGCATTTT. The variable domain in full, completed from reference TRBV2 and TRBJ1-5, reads EPEVTQTPSHQVTQMGQEVILRCVPISNHLYFYWYRQILGQKVEFLVSFYNNEISEKSEIFDDQFSVERPDGSNFTLKIRSTKLEDSAMYFCASNRGGNQPQHFGDGTRLSIL.

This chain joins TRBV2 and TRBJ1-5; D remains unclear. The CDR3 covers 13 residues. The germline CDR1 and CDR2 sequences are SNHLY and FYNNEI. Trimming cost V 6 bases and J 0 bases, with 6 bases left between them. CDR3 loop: CASSGNSNQPQHF. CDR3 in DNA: TGTGCCAGCAGCGGAAATAGCAATCAGCCCCAGCATTTT. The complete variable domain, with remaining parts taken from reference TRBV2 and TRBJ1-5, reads EPEVTQTPSHQVTQMGQEVILRCVPISNHLYFYWYRQILGQKVEFLVSFYNNEISEKSEIFDDQFSVERPDGSNFTLKIRSTKLEDSAMYFCASSGNSNQPQHFGDGTRLSIL.